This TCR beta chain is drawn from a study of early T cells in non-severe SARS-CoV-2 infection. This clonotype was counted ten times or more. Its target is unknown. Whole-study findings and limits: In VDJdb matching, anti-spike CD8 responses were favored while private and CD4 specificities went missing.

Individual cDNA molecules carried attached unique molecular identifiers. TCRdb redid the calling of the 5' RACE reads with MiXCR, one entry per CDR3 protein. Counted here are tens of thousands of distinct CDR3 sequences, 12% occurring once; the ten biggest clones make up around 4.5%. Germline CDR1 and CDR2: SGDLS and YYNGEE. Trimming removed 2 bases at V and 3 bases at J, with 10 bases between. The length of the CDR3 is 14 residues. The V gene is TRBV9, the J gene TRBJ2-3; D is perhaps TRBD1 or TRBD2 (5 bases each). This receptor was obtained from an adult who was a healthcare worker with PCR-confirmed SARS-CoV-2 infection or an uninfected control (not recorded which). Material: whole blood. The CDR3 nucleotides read TGTGCCAGCAGCGTCGGGACGTCTACAGATACGCAGTATTTT. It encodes CASSVGTSTDTQYF.